The clone carrying this T cell receptor (beta chain) was counted at least ten times. Its antigen is currently unknown. PCR was performed a second time for 7 to 11 cycles using a sample-barcoded 5' primer and a J-beta primer mix. TCRdb re-called the 5' RACE reads through MiXCR, storing one row per CDR3 protein. Counted here are 500,000 to 700,000 distinct CDR3 sequences, about 30% occurring once; the ten biggest clones make up 15% to 18%. This record belongs to a study of blood T cells in healthy people across ages. General study points: A roughly linear fall in TCR beta diversity per million T cells was seen with increasing age.

Trimming took off 1 base at V and 6 bases at J, with 12 bases between the two ends. The CDR3 contains 14 residues. Germline values: CDR1 SGHAT, CDR2 FQNNGV. Drawn from each donor were roughly 10 milliliters of peripheral blood. Source material: blood. This chain joins TRBV11-2 and TRBJ1-2, with D perhaps matching TRBD1 (5 bases). The clonotype was recovered from a woman older than 75 in good health. The CDR3: CASSLGGGTDGYTF. The CDR3, as DNA: TGTGCCAGCAGCTTAGGGGGGGGGACGGATGGCTACACCTTC.